Listed below are T cell receptor beta chains from one sample, sequenced in a study of cytomegalovirus exposure and HLA in healthy donors. Generated by immunoSEQ multiplex PCR, the TCRdb table keeps only in-frame clones and is missing some. The sample lists a few hundred thousand clones; more than 80% were seen once. Sequences were obtained from PBMCs. Receptor source: a woman in her late teens or twenties in good health and CMV-seronegative. The CDR3 runs from the conserved cysteine through the conserved F or W. The D gene is left open where the match is weak. Rows give clone size only sometimes, using once, few, many, or a class for an expanded clone.

CDR3nt | CDR3aa | len | j_gene | abundance | v_gene | d_gene
TGTGCCAGCAGTTTATATAAGGGGGAGACCCAGTACTTC | CASSLYKGETQYF | 13 | TRBJ2-5 | . | TRBV27 | .
TGTGCCAGCAGTGGCCCCGACAGGGTAGGAGGCTACACCTTC | CASSGPDRVGGYTF | 14 | TRBJ1-2 | few | TRBV25-1 | TRBD1
TGTGCCAGCAGTTTCGACCAGGCGGGAAAACTGTTTTTT | CASSFDQAGKLFF | 13 | TRBJ1-4 | . | TRBV27 | .
TGTGCCACCAGCAGTTCAACGGGACAGGGCCAACCCTCGAGCTACAATGAGCAGTTCTTC | CATSSSTGQGQPSSYNEQFF | 20 | TRBJ2-1 | . | TRBV15 | TRBD1
TGTGCCAGCAGCTTAGGGCCCAGCGGGGACACAGATACGCAGTATTTT | CASSLGPSGDTDTQYF | 16 | TRBJ2-3 | . | TRBV11-3 | TRBD2
TGCGCCAGCAGCTTGGACAGGGGAAACACTGAAGCTTTCTTT | CASSLDRGNTEAFF | 14 | TRBJ1-1 | . | TRBV5-1 | TRBD1
TGCAGTGCTAGCCGAGAGACTGAAGCTTTCTTT | CSASRETEAFF | 11 | TRBJ1-1 | . | TRBV20-1 | .
TGTGCCTGGAGTCAGGGGCGTCCCCTCGGAAAGACCTACGAGCAGTACTTC | CAWSQGRPLGKTYEQYF | 17 | TRBJ2-7 | . | TRBV30 | .
TGTGCCAGCTCAATGGGACAGAACTACGAGCAGTACTTC | CASSMGQNYEQYF | 13 | TRBJ2-7 | . | TRBV18 | TRBD1
TGTGCCAGCAGTTTAACAGGAATGACTGAAGCTTTCTTT | CASSLTGMTEAFF | 13 | TRBJ1-1 | once | TRBV27 | .
TGTGCCAGCAGTGAAAAAAACAGGAAGTACGAGCAGTACTTC | CASSEKNRKYEQYF | 14 | TRBJ2-7 | . | TRBV6-1 | .
TGTGCCAGCAGCGTAGCCCTAGCGGGAGGCTATGAGCAGTTCTTC | CASSVALAGGYEQFF | 15 | TRBJ2-1 | . | TRBV9 | TRBD2
TGTGCCAGCAGCTTATTGACAGGGAGCACTGAAGCTTTCTTT | CASSLLTGSTEAFF | 14 | TRBJ1-1 | few | TRBV27 | TRBD1
TGTGCCGCGGGTAGACCCTACGAGCAGTACTTC | CAAGRPYEQYF | 11 | TRBJ2-7 | . | TRBV6-1 | .
TGCGCCAGCAGCCCGGGACACGAGATCACCACAGATACGCAGTATTTT | CASSPGHEITTDTQYF | 16 | TRBJ2-3 | . | TRBV5-1 | .
TGTGCCAGCAGCGTAGGGCAGGCGACAGATACGCAGTATTTT | CASSVGQATDTQYF | 14 | TRBJ2-3 | . | TRBV9 | .
TGTGCCAGCAGACTCGGGGGACAAGAGACCCAGTACTTC | CASRLGGQETQYF | 13 | TRBJ2-5 | . | TRBV6-5 | .
TGTGCCAGCAGCCAGTTGAATTCAGCTAACTATGGCTACACCTTC | CASSQLNSANYGYTF | 15 | TRBJ1-2 | few | TRBV7-9 | .
TGTGCCAGCAGTGCCCTCGGGACAGGGGGCTACGAGCAGTACTTC | CASSALGTGGYEQYF | 15 | TRBJ2-7 | . | TRBV6-1 | TRBD1
TGTGCCAGCAGCGGTGACTTCGTTAGCTCCTACAATGAGCAGTTCTTC | CASSGDFVSSYNEQFF | 16 | TRBJ2-1 | . | TRBV5-4 | .
TGTGCCAGCAGTTTGTGGGACAGGAGCACAGATACGCAGTATTTT | CASSLWDRSTDTQYF | 15 | TRBJ2-3 | . | TRBV27 | TRBD1
TGTGCCTGGAGTAGGGGGCTGAACACTGAAGCTTTCTTT | CAWSRGLNTEAFF | 13 | TRBJ1-1 | . | TRBV30 | TRBD1
TGTGCCAGCAGCTTAGCTACTTCGGCAGGGCGAAAAGGCTACACCTTC | CASSLATSAGRKGYTF | 16 | TRBJ1-2 | . | TRBV7-9 | .
TGTGCCTGGAGTGTATACAGGCGTAACACTGAAGCTTTCTTT | CAWSVYRRNTEAFF | 14 | TRBJ1-1 | . | TRBV30 | .
TGTGCCAGCAGCCACGGACAGGGTGAGGGCAATCAGCCCCAGCATTTT | CASSHGQGEGNQPQHF | 16 | TRBJ1-5 | once | TRBV28 | TRBD1
TGTGCCAGCACGGGTGAAGGGGGACCCGGGGAGCTGTTTTTT | CASTGEGGPGELFF | 14 | TRBJ2-2 | . | TRBV6-1 | .
TGTGCCAGCAGACCTGACAGGGGCTCTGGAAACACCATATATTTT | CASRPDRGSGNTIYF | 15 | TRBJ1-3 | . | TRBV2 | TRBD1
TGTGCCAGCAGCTTGGACAGGGGAAGATACTCACCCCTCCACTTT | CASSLDRGRYSPLHF | 15 | TRBJ1-6 | few | TRBV5-4 | TRBD1
TGTGCCAGTACGGGGCGGGGACAGGCGACTAGCTACAATGAGCAGTTCTTC | CASTGRGQATSYNEQFF | 17 | TRBJ2-1 | . | TRBV19 | TRBD1
TGTGCCAGCAGAATACAGGCGCGCTCTGGAAACACCATATATTTT | CASRIQARSGNTIYF | 15 | TRBJ1-3 | . | TRBV6-5 | .
TGTGCCAGCAGTGACTCTAGCGGGGGCACAGATACGCAGTATTTT | CASSDSSGGTDTQYF | 15 | TRBJ2-3 | few | TRBV6-4 | TRBD2
TGTGCCAGCAGTGAACTTGGGACACTCTTGGGTCAGCCCCAGCATTTT | CASSELGTLLGQPQHF | 16 | TRBJ1-5 | . | TRBV2 | .
TGTGCCAGCAGTACAGGGGGTAGGGATATGAACACTGAAGCTTTCTTT | CASSTGGRDMNTEAFF | 16 | TRBJ1-1 | . | TRBV7-8 | TRBD1